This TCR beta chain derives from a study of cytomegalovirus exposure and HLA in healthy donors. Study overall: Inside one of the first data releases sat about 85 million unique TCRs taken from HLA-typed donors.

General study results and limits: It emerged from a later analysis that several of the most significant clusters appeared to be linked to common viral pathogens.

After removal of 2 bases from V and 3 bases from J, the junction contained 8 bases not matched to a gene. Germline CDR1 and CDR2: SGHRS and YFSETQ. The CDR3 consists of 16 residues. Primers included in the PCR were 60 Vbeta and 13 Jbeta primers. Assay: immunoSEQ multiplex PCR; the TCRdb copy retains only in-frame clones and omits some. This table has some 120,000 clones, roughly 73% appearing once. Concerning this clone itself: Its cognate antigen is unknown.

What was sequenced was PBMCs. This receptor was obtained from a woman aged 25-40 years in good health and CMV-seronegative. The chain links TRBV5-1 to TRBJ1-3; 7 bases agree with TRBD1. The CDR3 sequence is CASSLNQGGFGNTIYF. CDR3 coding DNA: TGCGCCAGCAGCTTAAACCAAGGGGGCTTTGGAAACACCATATATTTT. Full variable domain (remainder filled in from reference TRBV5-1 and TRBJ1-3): KAGVTQTPRYLIKTRGQQVTLSCSPISGHRSVSWYQQTPGQGLQFLFEYFSETQRNKGNFPGRFSGRQFSNSRSEMNVSTLELGDSALYLCASSLNQGGFGNTIYFGEGSWLTVV.